These 30 T cell receptor beta chains were all obtained from the same sample, sequenced in a study of blood T cell repertoires in COVID-19. The repertoire was sequenced with immunoSEQ multiplex PCR; TCRdb's copy has only in-frame clones and lacks some. The sample shows about 69,000 clones, around 87% of them seen only once. Sequenced sample: peripheral blood. The source of these receptors is a man aged 35 to 55 with COVID-19, enrolled during active disease.

The chain links TRBV15 to TRBJ1-2, with 9 bases that match TRBD1. Germline V lookup: CDR1 LNHNV, CDR2 YYDKDF (reference sequence). The CDR3 runs 16 residues. J was trimmed by 3 bases and V by 0 bases; bases with no gene match: 5. The CDR3 reads CATSRDRDRDYYGYTF. CDR3 DNA: TGTGCCACCAGCAGAGACCGGGACAGGGATTACTATGGCTACACCTTC.

This clone has only one observation. The chain combines TRBV5-8 with TRBJ2-3, with 14 bases fitting TRBD2. Germline V lookup: CDR1 SGHTS, CDR2 YDEGEE. This CDR3 region has 18 residues. V gave up 3 bases and J gave up 3 bases; unmatched junction bases: 9. CDR3 in amino acids: CASSWGLAGATGTDTQYF. DNA for the CDR3: TGTGCCAGCAGCTGGGGACTAGCGGGGGCCACTGGAACAGATACGCAGTATTTT.

This clone was observed once. The CDR3 DNA is TGCAGCGTTGTGCAGGCCCAAGAGACCCAGTACTTC. It specifies CSVVQAQETQYF. The chain combines TRBV29-1 with TRBJ2-5; D is uncertain. V lost 4 bases, J lost 1 base, and 7 bases lay in between. The CDR3 runs 12 residues. Germline V gene lookup returns CDR1 SQVTM and CDR2 ANQGSEA.

The chain couples TRBV13 to TRBJ2-3, with 9 bases identical to TRBD2. V lost 5 bases to trimming and J lost 4 bases; unmatched junction nucleotides: 1. The CDR3 runs to 13 residues. Germline CDR1 reads PRHDT; CDR2 reads FYEKMQ (reference sequence). As DNA, the CDR3 is TGTGCCAGCAGCAGACTAGCGGCAGATACGCAGTATTTT. Amino acids: CASSRLAADTQYF.

This clone has more than one count but fewer than ten. This chain uses TRBV19 with TRBJ2-2; 7 bases match TRBD2. This CDR3 contains 14 residues. CDR1 LNHDA and CDR2 SQIVND come from the germline V gene (reference sequence). V dropped 6 bases and J dropped 2; count of bases not matched to a gene: 3. In DNA, the CDR3 is TGTGCCAGTAGCAGGACTAGAAACACCGGGGAGCTGTTTTTT. Amino acid sequence: CASSRTRNTGELFF.

This clone occurred a few times. This CDR3 reads CAMAGVGANVLTF. CDR3 in DNA: TGTGCCATGGCAGGGGTGGGGGCCAACGTCCTGACTTTC. The chain is built from TRBV10-3 and TRBJ2-6, with a possible D match to TRBD1 (6 bases). Germline CDR1 is ENHRY and CDR2 is SYGVKD. The length of the CDR3 is 13 residues. Trimming removed 9 bases at V and 4 bases at J, with 10 bases between.

This rearrangement joins TRBV5-1 to TRBJ2-3; D is possibly TRBD1 (5 bases). CDR3 length: 16 residues. Trimming removed 5 bases from V and 4 bases from J, with 20 bases in between. In germline, CDR1 is SGHRS, CDR2 YFSETQ. CDR3 nucleotides: TGCGCCAGCAGACCGACAGCCACCCTTAGGGCAGATACGCAGTATTTT. It specifies CASRPTATLRADTQYF.

V usage is TRBV6-5 and J usage is TRBJ2-3; no clear D. CDR1 is MNHEY, CDR2 SVGAGI, per germline. The V end lost 0 bases, the J end lost 4 bases, and 14 bases lay between the germline ends. The CDR3 runs to 16 residues. For the CDR3, the DNA is TGTGCCAGCAGTTACTCCCTAACTGGGCCCCCAGATACGCAGTATTTT. Residues: CASSYSLTGPPDTQYF.

The gene calls are TRBV2 and TRBJ1-1; D possibly corresponds to TRBD1 (6 bases). Trimming removed 7 bases from V and 3 bases from J, with 21 bases in between. The CDR3 spans 16 residues. The germline V gene encodes CDR1 SNHLY and CDR2 FYNNEI. The DNA of the CDR3 is TGTGCCAGCATAGCAGGGGCCGGCTACTTCGACACTGAAGCTTTCTTT. Its protein is CASIAGAGYFDTEAFF.

The count of this clone is one. The V call is TRBV6-5, the J call TRBJ2-3, with TRBD2 matching 9 bases. Losses at the gene ends were 2 bases for V and 4 bases for J; bases not matched to a gene: 4. CDR1 and CDR2 from the germline V gene are MNHEY and SVGAGI. The CDR3 spans 15 residues. This CDR3 is CASSYGTSISDTQYF. The DNA of the CDR3 is TGTGCCAGCAGTTACGGGACTAGCATTTCAGATACGCAGTATTTT.

This clone showed up just once. The chain joins TRBV10-3 to TRBJ2-7; perhaps TRBD1 as D (5 bases). V lost 4 bases, J lost 0 bases, and 10 bases lay in between. Germline V gives CDR1 ENHRY, CDR2 SYGVKD. This CDR3 contains 14 residues. The CDR3 sequence: CAISGDRTSYEQYF. CDR3 nucleotides: TGTGCCATCAGTGGCGACAGAACCTCCTACGAGCAGTACTTC.

This chain uses TRBV10-3 with TRBJ1-3; 8 bases are shared with TRBD1. Unmatched junction bases numbered 4, after V lost 3 bases and J lost 0 bases. The CDR3 loop spans 16 amino acids. Germline V lookup: CDR1 ENHRY, CDR2 SYGVKD. The CDR3 is CAISEWDRSSGNTIYF. CDR3 DNA: TGTGCCATCAGTGAATGGGACAGGAGCTCTGGAAACACCATATATTTT.

The rearrangement links TRBV3-1 (or the pseudogene TRBV3-2) to TRBJ2-3, with a tentative D call TRBD2 (5 bases). Trimming stripped 4 bases from V and 9 bases from J, with 14 bases between. CDR1 and CDR2 (germline): LGHDT, YNNKEL (reference sequence). The CDR3 covers 13 residues. The CDR3 DNA follows: TGTGCCAGCAGCCCAGAGAGAAGAGGGACGCAGTATTTT. It encodes CASSPERRGTQYF.

This chain joins TRBV3-1 (or the pseudogene TRBV3-2) and TRBJ2-1; 11 bases are a match to TRBD2. Trimming cost V 6 bases and J 7 bases; bases outside gene matches: 11. Germline V gives CDR1 LGHDT, CDR2 YNNKEL (reference sequence). The CDR3 totals 16 residues. CDR3 coding DNA: TGTGCCAGCAGACCCACTACTAGCGGGGGAAGGAATGAGCAGTTCTTC. Protein product: CASRPTTSGGRNEQFF.

The chain recombines TRBV27 with TRBJ1-1, with 7 bases fitting TRBD1. Germline V gives CDR1 MNHEY, CDR2 SMNVEV (reference sequence). The junction had 5 bases not matched to a gene; V was cut back by 3 bases and J by 1 base. The CDR3 has 15 residues. The CDR3 DNA sequence: TGTGCCAGCAGTTTGGGGCAGGGGGGGAACACTGAAGCTTTCTTT. Protein product: CASSLGQGGNTEAFF.

This clone was seen more than once but under ten times. The chain has TRBV7-9 and TRBJ2-7; D is undetermined. CDR3 length: 12 amino acids. Between the trimmed V and J ends, which lost 7 bases and 2 bases, there was a span of 9 bases. In germline, CDR1 is SEHNR, CDR2 FQNEAQ (reference sequence). DNA for the CDR3: TGTGCCAGCACTCCACTCACCTACGAGCAGTACTTC. Translated, it gives CASTPLTYEQYF.

The chain joins TRBV19 to TRBJ2-7; D is possibly TRBD2 (6 bases). Germline CDR1 LNHDA, CDR2 SQIVND (reference sequence). CDR3 length equals 14 residues. V shed 0 bases and J shed 4 bases, with 10 bases lying between them. CDR3 region: CASSIEGGWYEQYF. The CDR3 region has the DNA TGTGCCAGTAGTATAGAAGGAGGGTGGTACGAGCAGTACTTC.

This sequence joins TRBV19 and TRBJ2-1; TRBD1 matches 7 bases. CDR1 is LNHDA and CDR2 is SQIVND in the germline V gene (reference sequence). V dropped 5 bases and J dropped 6; count of bases not matched to a gene: 7. The CDR3 contains 14 residues. The CDR3 here is CASSSGTEVNEQFF. CDR3 DNA: TGTGCCAGTAGTTCCGGGACAGAAGTCAATGAGCAGTTCTTC.

V gene TRBV2 combines with J gene TRBJ2-7; D is possibly TRBD1 (5 bases). CDR1 and CDR2 (germline): SNHLY, FYNNEI. This CDR3 region has 14 residues. The ends were cut back, 6 bases at V and 3 bases at J, with 15 bases in the middle. CDR3 DNA sequence: TGTGCCAGCAGCAAACAGGACACGAACTACGAGCAGTACTTC. Encoded protein: CASSKQDTNYEQYF.

The V and J genes are TRBV13 and TRBJ2-7, with 7 nucleotides matching TRBD1. Germline CDR1 and CDR2: PRHDT and FYEKMQ (reference sequence). This CDR3 contains 15 residues. V dropped 6 bases and J dropped 0; count of bases not matched to a gene: 8. The chain's CDR3 is CASSYTGVSSYEQYF. The CDR3 DNA reads TGTGCCAGCAGTTACACAGGGGTAAGCTCCTACGAGCAGTACTTC.

The J gene is TRBJ1-4, the V gene TRBV5-1; D is ambiguous. The length of the CDR3 is 14 residues. Deletions cut 0 bases from V and 8 bases from J, with 11 bases between. Germline-derived CDR1 and CDR2 are SGHRS and YFSETQ. Written as DNA, the CDR3 is TGCGCCAGCAGCTTGGGAGGGCTGGGAGAAAAACTGTTTTTT. Its protein is CASSLGGLGEKLFF.

The V gene is TRBV5-1, the J gene TRBJ2-1; 7 bases align to TRBD1. Trimming removed 0 bases from V and 4 bases from J; junction bases left unmatched: 1. The germline V gene has CDR1 SGHRS and CDR2 YFSETQ. The CDR3 length is 14 residues. The CDR3 here is CASSLGQGYNEQFF. CDR3 DNA: TGCGCCAGCAGCTTGGGACAGGGTTACAATGAGCAGTTCTTC. Using reference TRBV5-1 and TRBJ2-1 for the parts outside the CDR3, the full variable domain is KAGVTQTPRYLIKTRGQQVTLSCSPISGHRSVSWYQQTPGQGLQFLFEYFSETQRNKGNFPGRFSGRQFSNSRSEMNVSTLELGDSALYLCASSLGQGYNEQFFGPGTRLTVL.

This chain uses TRBV20-1 with TRBJ2-3, with D possibly being TRBD1 or TRBD2 (6 bases each). Germline V lookup: CDR1 DFQATT, CDR2 SNEGSKA (reference sequence). The CDR3 is 13 residues long. Trimming stripped 3 bases from V and 2 bases from J, with 9 bases between. CDR3: CSASGGPTDTQYF. Written as DNA, the CDR3 is TGCAGTGCTAGTGGGGGGCCCACAGATACGCAGTATTTT.

The chain joins TRBV5-3 to TRBJ1-4; no clear D gene. TRBV5-3 is identified as an open reading frame with a role that is uncertain. The CDR3 has 15 amino acids. Trimming cost V 7 bases and J 0 bases, with 13 bases left between them. The CDR3 region has the DNA TGTGCCAGACCCGGGTCCCCAACAACTAATGAAAAACTGTTTTTT. Its translation is CARPGSPTTNEKLFF.

This clone was counted once. V and J are TRBV5-1 and TRBJ2-5; 8 nucleotides match TRBD1. Germline CDR1 reads SGHRS; CDR2 reads YFSETQ. The CDR3 length is 15 residues. The J segment lost 4 bases and the V segment lost 5 bases, leaving 10 bases of the junction unmatched. The CDR3 bases are TGCGCCAGCAGTATTGCTGGACAGGGACGAGAGACCCAGTACTTC. It specifies CASSIAGQGRETQYF.

This chain links TRBV3-1 (or the pseudogene TRBV3-2) with TRBJ1-6; TRBD1 matches at 7 bases. The CDR3 runs 14 residues. Per the germline V gene, CDR1 is LGHDT and CDR2 is YNNKEL (reference sequence). The junction had 7 bases not matched to a gene; V was cut back by 4 bases and J by 10 bases. The CDR3 sequence is CASSLRTGQSPLHF. The DNA for the CDR3 is TGTGCCAGCAGCCTAAGGACAGGTCAGTCACCCCTCCACTTT.

This clone appeared a single time. The rearrangement links TRBV7-9 to TRBJ1-5; 7 nucleotides align to TRBD1. After removal of 2 bases from V and 6 bases from J, the junction contained 4 bases not matched to a gene. Per the germline V gene, CDR1 is SEHNR and CDR2 is FQNEAQ (reference sequence). The CDR3 contains 14 residues. CDR3 residues: CASSLSRDSQPQHF. The CDR3 DNA reads as TGTGCCAGCAGCTTATCCAGGGACAGTCAGCCCCAGCATTTT. Full variable domain (remainder filled in from reference TRBV7-9 and TRBJ1-5): DTGVSQNPRHKITKRGQNVTFRCDPISEHNRLYWYRQTLGQGPEFLTYFQNEAQLEKSRLLSDRFSAERPKGSFSTLEIQRTEQGDSAMYLCASSLSRDSQPQHFGDGTRLSIL.

The gene calls are TRBV5-4 and TRBJ1-4; D gene uncertain. The CDR3 is 15 residues long. Trimming took 4 bases from V and 6 from J, leaving 16 bases between them. Looked up from germline, CDR1 is SGHNT and CDR2 is YYREEE (reference sequence). In DNA form, the CDR3 reads TGTGCCAGCAGCGTTTGGGCCCAACATCATGAAAAACTGTTTTTT. Translating it yields CASSVWAQHHEKLFF.

The rearrangement uses TRBV5-1 and TRBJ1-3, with a tentative D call TRBD1 (5 bases). CDR3 size: 15 residues. V gave up 0 bases and J gave up 2 bases, with 9 bases separating them. Germline V gene sequence: CDR1 SGHRS, CDR2 YFSETQ. The CDR3 region is CASSLGPDTGNTIYF. The CDR3, as DNA: TGCGCCAGCAGCTTGGGTCCGGACACTGGAAACACCATATATTTT.

The table lists this clone with many counts. The chain links TRBV28 to TRBJ1-6, with D perhaps TRBD1 (6 bases). Trimming stripped 5 bases from V and 1 base from J, with 18 bases between. This CDR3 contains 18 residues. The germline CDR1 and CDR2 sequences are MDHEN and SYDVKM. CDR3: CASSPLMGARSYNSPLHF. As DNA, the CDR3 is TGTGCCAGCAGTCCCCTCATGGGGGCTAGGTCCTATAATTCACCCCTCCACTTT.